The source of this TCR beta chain is a study of blood T cells in healthy people across ages. Study findings and constraints: For the donors, CMV status was unknown and possibly confounded expanded clonotype changes.

In this sample, this clonotype turned up a few times. What it binds is unknown. The use of a sample-barcoded 5' primer and a J-beta primer mix characterized a second PCR of roughly 6 to 11 cycles. MiXCR was run by TCRdb on the 5' RACE reads, yielding one entry per CDR3 protein. The data contain under 1,100,000 distinct CDR3 sequences, around 25% of them singletons. The germline V and J ends were trimmed by 4 bases and 1 base, with 13 bases remaining between them. CDR3 length: 15 amino acids. Isolating PBMCs gave at least 7 million of these cells per sample. These data were also filed under a second study, of T cells of mothers and their children. Per that paper: At about 1.5 ug per 15 ul, all of the extracted RNA went into cDNA synthesis.

The sequence was collected from a girl aged 2 to 9 in good health. The chain carries TRBV12-3 or TRBV12-4 and TRBJ2-5; no reliable D call. Source material: blood. The CDR3 spells CASSSESVGQETQYF. CDR3 nucleotides: TGTGCCAGCAGTTCCGAATCGGTGGGCCAAGAGACCCAGTACTTC.